The subject of this entry is one T cell receptor beta chain. Its target is unknown. This likely stems from a read error, as it lies one base from a far larger clone. Sample time point: persistent/refractory GD, antithyroid drugs over 5 years with positive TRAb. Scientists built the TCR library using RNA that was extracted from PBMCs. Graves' disease diagnoses used American Thyroid Association guidelines. The sample is drawn from a study of regulatory T cells in long-lasting Graves disease. On the study more broadly: More than 5 years of antithyroid drugs with positive TSH receptor antibodies defined persistent Graves' disease.

Whole-study results and caveats: Persistent disease was characterized by preferential usage of TRBV28, TRBJ1-2 and TRBJ2-5.

Germline values: CDR1 SGHVS, CDR2 FQNEAQ. Trimming left V 6 bases short and J 2 bases short, with 5 bases between. There are 13 residues in the CDR3. Researchers made TCR beta libraries by using iRepertoire HTBI primers and running Arm-PCR on CDR3 regions. TCRdb re-analysed the multiplex PCR reads in MiXCR, keeping a single row per CDR3 protein. The table records roughly 450,000 distinct CDR3 sequences, about a fifth of them present only once. Here the sequenced sample was peripheral blood mononuclear cells (PBMCs), taken when the disease was refractory, from a patient treated with antithyroid drugs. J is TRBJ2-6 and V is TRBV7-8; no reliable D call. The TCR was taken from a female donor with Graves disease. CDR3 in DNA: TGTGCCAGCAGGCTCCCTGGGGCCAACGTCCTGACTTTC. It specifies CASRLPGANVLTF.